The rows below give T cell receptor beta chains drawn from one sample of a study of CD8 T cells in Susac syndrome. TCRdb redid the calling of the immunoSEQ multiplex PCR reads with MiXCR, one entry per CDR3 protein. Of fewer than 200,000 distinct CDR3 sequences in the sample, about 95% were seen once. Sequenced material: CD4+ T cells from PBMCs. The receptors come from a human donor in good health. Each CDR3 is given with its conserved first and last residue. D genes are given only for firm matches. A row's size may be missing; if present it is once, few, many or a size class.

TRBJ2-1	15	-	TRBV15	-	CATSGSGSSYNEQFF	TGTGCCACCTCAGGCTCGGGGAGCTCCTACAATGAGCAGTTCTTC
TRBJ1-2	12	-	TRBV3-1	-	CASSQAVYGYTF	TGTGCCAGCAGCCAAGCAGTGTATGGCTACACCTTC
TRBJ1-1	13	TRBD1	TRBV29-1	-	CSVGEGAGTEAFF	TGCAGCGTTGGGGAGGGGGCCGGAACTGAAGCTTTCTTT
TRBJ2-3	18	TRBD2	TRBV24-1	once	CATSAPPGLAGVTDTQYF	TGTGCCACCAGTGCACCCCCAGGACTAGCGGGAGTGACAGATACGCAGTATTTT
TRBJ2-5	14	TRBD1	TRBV27	-	CASSSRDSQETQYF	TGTGCCAGCAGTTCTAGGGACAGTCAAGAGACCCAGTACTTC
TRBJ2-7	11	-	TRBV20-1	-	CSIRQAYEQYF	TGCAGTATTCGACAGGCCTACGAGCAGTACTTC
TRBJ2-5	14	TRBD1	TRBV29-1	-	CSVSQGAGQETQYF	TGCAGCGTTTCACAGGGGGCTGGGCAAGAGACCCAGTACTTC
TRBJ1-1	13	-	TRBV30	-	CAWSVSQNTEAFF	TGTGCCTGGAGTGTATCCCAGAACACTGAAGCTTTCTTT
TRBJ2-2	14	-	TRBV18	-	CASSIDQNTGELFF	TGTGCCAGCTCAATCGACCAGAACACCGGGGAGCTGTTTTTT
TRBJ2-1	13	-	TRBV7-8	-	CASSLAAPNEQFF	TGTGCCAGCAGCTTAGCAGCTCCGAATGAGCAGTTCTTC
TRBJ2-7	12	-	TRBV7-6	-	CASSQTPYEQYF	TGTGCCAGCAGCCAGACCCCCTACGAGCAGTACTTC
TRBJ2-7	12	-	TRBV6-5	-	CASSGGTHEQYF	TGTGCCAGCAGTGGCGGGACACACGAGCAGTACTTC
TRBJ2-4	13	-	TRBV25-1	-	CASSPTAKNIQYF	TGTGCCAGCAGCCCGACAGCCAAAAACATTCAGTACTTC
TRBJ2-1	15	-	TRBV14	-	CASSWPGGRYNEQFF	TGTGCCAGCAGCTGGCCGGGCGGGCGCTACAATGAGCAGTTCTTC